This T cell receptor beta chain is drawn from a study of metastatic and nonmetastatic thyroid tumors. MiXCR reprocessed the PCR reads for TCRdb. This sample has some 21,000 clones, with about 30% found just once. The CDR3 is 19 residues long. The germline V gene encodes CDR1 MNHEY and CDR2 SMNVEV (reference sequence). The ends lost 0 bases at V and 4 bases at J; junction bases unmatched: 7. Judged by abundance, this clone is medium-sized. No treatment had been given to any patient before thyroid surgery. Sequencing was carried out using blood. The chain carries TRBV27 and TRBJ2-1; 15 bases are a match to TRBD2. The sequence derives from a female donor with papillary thyroid cancer or a benign thyroid nodule (not recorded which). Some clones in this sample may be carry-over from other donors' samples. The CDR3 nucleotides read TGTGCCAGCAGTTTATCGGGACTAGCGGGGGGATCACCGTACAATGAGCAGTTCTTC. This codes for CASSLSGLAGGSPYNEQFF.